What follows is one T cell receptor beta chain and its context. The source of the sample is a study of blood T cells in healthy people across ages. CDR3 size: 17 residues. Each sample provided at least 6 micrograms of extracted total RNA. Through a sample-barcoded 5' primer and a J-beta primer mix, a second PCR was run for roughly 7 to 11 cycles. TCRdb re-called the 5' RACE reads with MiXCR, one entry per CDR3 protein. The sample includes around 500,000 distinct CDR3 sequences, over 25% of them seen just once. The same sample was also used in a study of T cells of mothers and their children. As reported in that work: A few healthy Caucasian mothers served as donors, and their six children did as well. In unrelated and related pairs, TCR recombination output is shaped in a similar way by thymic selection.

The chain couples TRBV21-1 to TRBJ2-1; the listed D gene, TRBD1, was not tested against the DNA. TRBV21-1 is reported as a pseudogene. The receptor was isolated from a boy aged 2-9 years in good health. Sequences were obtained from blood. CDR3 sequence (DNA): TGTGCCAGCAGCAAAGGGCTTTCGGACAGGGGAAGAAATGAGCAGTTCTTC. Translation gives CASSKGLSDRGRNEQFF.